These 25 T cell receptor beta chains came from one sample sequenced in a study of technical replicates of blood from a handful of donors. TCRdb's table, derived via immunoSEQ multiplex PCR, lists solely in-frame clones and lacks some. Of 85,000 to 100,000 clones in the sample, around 92% are singletons; the top ten hold roughly 0.25%. Sample: T cells isolated from PBMCs. All receptors come from a human donor in good health.

The rearrangement uses TRBV5-1 and TRBJ2-7, with D possibly TRBD1 on 6 matching bases. The CDR3 is 16 amino acids. The ends were cut back, 3 bases at V and 5 bases at J, with 21 bases in the middle. Germline assignment: CDR1 SGHRS and CDR2 YFSETQ. CDR3: CASSSLSGLQGNEQYF. CDR3 DNA sequence: TGCGCCAGCAGCTCTTTATCCGGATTACAGGGAAACGAGCAGTACTTC.

The V call is TRBV9, the J call TRBJ1-2; 7 bases match TRBD1. The V and J ends lost 2 bases and 2 bases, in that order; junction bases with no gene match: 0. CDR1 and CDR2 (germline): SGDLS, YYNGEE. The CDR3 covers 13 residues. This CDR3 is CASSVGQNYGYTF. The CDR3 bases are TGTGCCAGCAGCGTGGGACAGAACTATGGCTACACCTTC.

The chain couples TRBV9 to TRBJ2-3; TRBD1 might be the D (7 bases). The length of the CDR3 is 16 residues. The V gene's germline CDR1 is SGDLS and CDR2 YYNGEE. Trimming left V 2 bases short and J 3 bases short, with 16 bases between. CDR3 bases: TGTGCCAGCAGCGTCATGAGACAGGGAGGTACAGATACGCAGTATTTT. Protein sequence: CASSVMRQGGTDTQYF.

The chain carries TRBV29-1 and TRBJ2-2, with D unresolved. The ends were cut back, 2 bases at V and 4 bases at J, with 11 bases in the middle. Germline CDR1 is SQVTM and CDR2 is ANQGSEA. This CDR3 is 14 amino acids long. CDR3: CSVELARVTGELFF. The CDR3 DNA follows: TGCAGCGTTGAATTAGCCCGAGTCACCGGGGAGCTGTTTTTT.

V gene TRBV5-1 combines with J gene TRBJ2-1; 8 bases are shared with TRBD1. Germline V gene data show CDR1 as SGHRS and CDR2 as YFSETQ. With V trimmed by 1 base and J by 4 bases, 4 bases remained unmatched. The CDR3 contains 15 residues. CDR3 amino acids: CASSLSTGGYNEQFF. The DNA for the CDR3 is TGCGCCAGCAGCTTGAGTACAGGGGGTTACAATGAGCAGTTCTTC.

This rearrangement joins TRBV6-4 to TRBJ2-6; 9 bases map to TRBD1. The CDR3 runs 16 residues. Per the germline V gene, CDR1 is MRHNA and CDR2 is SNTAGT. Germline trimming cut 3 bases from V and 0 bases from J; bases unmatched to any gene: 0. CDR3 DNA sequence: TGTGCCAGCAGTGAGACAGGGGGCTCTGGGGCCAACGTCCTGACTTTC. Protein product: CASSETGGSGANVLTF.

This clone was counted a few times. The chain carries TRBV30 and TRBJ1-2; no clear D. V was pared by 2 bases and J by 4 bases, with 8 bases between. CDR3 length: 12 residues. Germline CDR1 GTSNPN, CDR2 SVGIG (reference sequence). CDR3 sequence reads: CAWSREFYGYTF. The CDR3 coding sequence is TGTGCCTGGAGTAGAGAGTTCTATGGCTACACCTTC. Combining the CDR3 with reference TRBV30 and TRBJ1-2 gives the whole variable domain SQTIHQWPATLVQPVGSPLSLECTVEGTSNPNLYWYRQAAGRGLQLLFYSVGIGQISSEVPQNLSASRPQDRQFILSSKKLLLSDSGFYLCAWSREFYGYTFGSGTRLTVV.

The chain carries TRBV7-9 and TRBJ2-2, with TRBD1 matching 7 bases. This CDR3 has 15 amino acids. V dropped 5 bases and J dropped 4; count of bases not matched to a gene: 7. Germline values: CDR1 SEHNR, CDR2 FQNEAQ (reference sequence). As DNA, the CDR3 is TGTGCCAGCAGCCTGGGGACAGAGCGCACCGGGGAGCTGTTTTTT. Encoded protein: CASSLGTERTGELFF.

The chain is built from TRBV2 and TRBJ2-5; 8 nucleotides match TRBD2. CDR3 length: 14 amino acids. The V gene's germline CDR1 is SNHLY and CDR2 FYNNEI. Unmatched junction bases numbered 6, after V lost 6 bases and J lost 3 bases. The CDR3 here is CASRQSGGKETQYF. Here the CDR3 DNA reads TGTGCCAGCAGGCAAAGCGGGGGAAAAGAGACCCAGTACTTC.

In its sample, this clone was seen a few times. The rearrangement uses TRBV6-1 and TRBJ2-7, with D perhaps TRBD1 (7 bases). The CDR3 length is 16 residues. Trimming pared 1 base from V and 6 bases from J, leaving 19 bases between. CDR1 MNHNS and CDR2 SASEGT come from the germline V gene. The CDR3 loop reads CASSEDWAGGRCEQYF. CDR3 sequence (DNA): TGTGCCAGCAGTGAAGACTGGGCAGGGGGGCGTTGCGAGCAGTACTTC.

The chain recombines TRBV11-2 with TRBJ2-4; 9 bases align to TRBD2. CDR3 size: 15 residues. Germline V gene sequence: CDR1 SGHAT, CDR2 FQNNGV. The V and J ends lost 11 bases and 4 bases, in that order; junction bases with no gene match: 12. This chain's CDR3 is CASQSTSGSKNIQYF. The CDR3, as DNA: TGTGCCTCCCAATCGACTAGCGGATCGAAAAACATTCAGTACTTC.

V and J are TRBV19 and TRBJ1-1; 8 bases match TRBD1. CDR1 and CDR2 from the germline V gene are LNHDA and SQIVND (reference sequence). J was trimmed by 4 bases and V by 6 bases; bases with no gene match: 10. This CDR3 contains 15 residues. The CDR3 coding sequence is TGTGCCAGTAGAAATGGACAGGGTGGGTTCACTGAAGCTTTCTTT. Translating gives CASRNGQGGFTEAFF.

The chain carries TRBV5-1 and TRBJ2-7, with D perhaps matching TRBD2 (6 bases). Trimming cost V 3 bases and J 3 bases, with 10 bases left between them. CDR1 and CDR2 from the germline V gene are SGHRS and YFSETQ. The CDR3 contains 13 residues. The CDR3 coding sequence is TGCGCCAGCAGCTCTGCTAGCGACTACGAGCAGTACTTC. Protein sequence: CASSSASDYEQYF.

This chain uses TRBV27 with TRBJ2-1, with 12 bases identical to TRBD2. The CDR3 runs 14 residues. V was pared by 6 bases and J by 5 bases, with 2 bases of the junction left unmatched. Germline V lookup: CDR1 MNHEY, CDR2 SMNVEV (reference sequence). In DNA form, the CDR3 reads TGTGCCAGCAGGGGACTAGCGGGCCACAATGAGCAGTTCTTC. This encodes CASRGLAGHNEQFF.

The chain uses TRBV5-6 and TRBJ2-7, with a tentative D call TRBD1 (6 bases). Trimming left V 0 bases short and J 0 bases short, with 13 bases between. From germline, CDR1 is SGHDT and CDR2 YYEEEE. The CDR3 spans 16 residues. CDR3 in DNA: TGTGCCAGCAGCTTGGAAGGGGGAGTGAGCTCCTACGAGCAGTACTTC. This codes for CASSLEGGVSSYEQYF.

This clone was seen only once. V is TRBV28 and J is TRBJ1-2, with D perhaps TRBD1 (5 bases). The CDR3 length is 12 residues. Looked up from germline, CDR1 is MDHEN and CDR2 is SYDVKM. Trimming stripped 6 bases from V and 3 bases from J, with 8 bases between. The CDR3 loop is CASSAGDYGYTF. The CDR3 DNA sequence: TGTGCCAGCAGCGCGGGGGACTATGGCTACACCTTC.

The chain recombines TRBV5-6 with TRBJ2-7; TRBD2 might be the D (6 bases). Trimming removed 4 bases at V and 7 bases at J, with 18 bases between. Germline V lookup: CDR1 SGHDT, CDR2 YYEEEE. The CDR3 runs to 14 residues. The CDR3: CASSPPPGTREQYF. Written as DNA, the CDR3 is TGTGCCAGCAGCCCCCCTCCGGGGACTCGTGAGCAGTACTTC.

The gene calls are TRBV5-1 and TRBJ1-1; TRBD1 matches 7 bases. Germline trimming cut 2 bases from V and 1 base from J; bases unmatched to any gene: 2. The germline CDR1 and CDR2 sequences are SGHRS and YFSETQ. The CDR3 totals 14 residues. CDR3 protein: CASSFGTENTEAFF. In DNA, the CDR3 is TGCGCCAGCAGCTTTGGGACAGAGAACACTGAAGCTTTCTTT. Drawing the rest from reference TRBV5-1 and TRBJ1-1, the complete variable domain is KAGVTQTPRYLIKTRGQQVTLSCSPISGHRSVSWYQQTPGQGLQFLFEYFSETQRNKGNFPGRFSGRQFSNSRSEMNVSTLELGDSALYLCASSFGTENTEAFFGQGTRLTVV.

The chain links TRBV4-1 to TRBJ2-1; 7 bases are a match to TRBD1. Trimming took 2 bases from V and 0 from J; bases not matched to a gene: 4. This CDR3 comprises 16 residues. CDR1 and CDR2 from the germline V gene are MGHRA and YSYEKL. CDR3 in DNA: TGCGCCAGCAGCCAAAGTCGGGACAGCTCCTACAATGAGCAGTTCTTC. It translates to CASSQSRDSSYNEQFF.

The chain uses TRBV5-1 and TRBJ2-5; perhaps TRBD2 as D (5 bases). Germline assignment: CDR1 SGHRS and CDR2 YFSETQ. The V gene lost 4 bases and the J gene lost 4 bases, with 17 bases spanning the gap. The CDR3 is 15 residues long. DNA for the CDR3: TGCGCCAGCAGCATCAGCAAACTAGTAGGAGAGACCCAGTACTTC. Its protein is CASSISKLVGETQYF.

This clone was found once. The chain links TRBV10-2 to TRBJ1-5, with TRBD1 identical over 7 bases. This CDR3 is built from 14 residues. Trimming removed 6 bases from V and 11 bases from J; junction bases left unmatched: 13. Germline V gives CDR1 WSHSY, CDR2 SAAADI. For the CDR3, the DNA is TGCGCCAGCAGAGCCGACAGGGAGACGCAGGCCCAGCATTTT. Amino acids: CASRADRETQAQHF.

The rearrangement links TRBV5-4 to TRBJ1-2; no clear D. CDR3 size: 12 residues. Germline lookup yields CDR1 SGHNT and CDR2 YYREEE (reference sequence). Trimming cost V 7 bases and J 2 bases, with 9 bases left between them. The chain's CDR3 is CASGNRNYGYTF. CDR3 DNA: TGTGCCAGCGGCAACCGAAACTATGGCTACACCTTC.

The J gene is TRBJ1-2, the V gene TRBV28; D is perhaps TRBD1 (5 bases). This CDR3 is 15 amino acids long. The ends were cut back, 0 bases at V and 5 bases at J, with 13 bases in the middle. Germline-derived CDR1 and CDR2 are MDHEN and SYDVKM. The CDR3 protein is CASSLWEIRDYGYTF. The DNA of the CDR3 is TGTGCCAGCAGTTTATGGGAGATCAGGGATTATGGCTACACCTTC.

J is TRBJ2-3 and V is TRBV27, with a possible D match to TRBD1 (6 bases). V lost 5 bases and J 0 bases, leaving 15 bases between the germline ends. The CDR3 extends over 16 amino acids. Per the germline V gene, CDR1 is MNHEY and CDR2 is SMNVEV (reference sequence). CDR3 residues: CASSVGQPASTDTQYF. CDR3 coding DNA: TGTGCCAGCAGTGTTGGACAGCCCGCTAGCACAGATACGCAGTATTTT.

V gene TRBV18 combines with J gene TRBJ2-2, with D hard to call. The CDR3 covers 13 residues. The germline V gene encodes CDR1 KGHSH and CDR2 LQKENI. Between the trimmed V and J ends, which lost 2 bases and 8 bases, there was a span of 9 bases. In DNA, the CDR3 is TGTGCCAGCTCACCATCAGGATCTGGGGAGCTGTTTTTT. Its protein is CASSPSGSGELFF.